This T cell receptor (beta chain) was captured in a study of graft-versus-host responses after intestinal transplantation. Study as a whole: Grafts that recipients had were multivisceral, liver-intestinal, or isolated intestinal transplants. Study findings and constraints: Marrow from the recipient contained GvH clones, some of which had appeared first in ileum or blood. The study associated peak circulating GvH clone levels with early post-transplant HvG declines.

In the case of this clone: Its antigen is still unknown. One junction end does not reproduce the germline sequence, and a read error may be involved.

Processing was applied to graft tissue in order to liberate intraepithelial and lamina propria lymphocytes. Assay: immunoSEQ multiplex PCR; the TCRdb copy retains only in-frame clones and omits some. The table records fewer than 15,000 clones, around 64% of them present only once. CDR1 is LGHNT and CDR2 is FRNRAP in the germline V gene. CDR3 length: 9 amino acids. The sequence was obtained from a human patient who received an intestinal transplant, so some T cells may come from the graft donor. The chain combines TRBV12-5 with TRBJ2-7; D gene unclear. Sequences were derived from ileum tissue, sampled 717 days after intestinal transplantation. Here the CDR3 reads CATVLRYPF. The CDR3 bases are TGTGCTACTGTATTGAGGTATCCCTTC.